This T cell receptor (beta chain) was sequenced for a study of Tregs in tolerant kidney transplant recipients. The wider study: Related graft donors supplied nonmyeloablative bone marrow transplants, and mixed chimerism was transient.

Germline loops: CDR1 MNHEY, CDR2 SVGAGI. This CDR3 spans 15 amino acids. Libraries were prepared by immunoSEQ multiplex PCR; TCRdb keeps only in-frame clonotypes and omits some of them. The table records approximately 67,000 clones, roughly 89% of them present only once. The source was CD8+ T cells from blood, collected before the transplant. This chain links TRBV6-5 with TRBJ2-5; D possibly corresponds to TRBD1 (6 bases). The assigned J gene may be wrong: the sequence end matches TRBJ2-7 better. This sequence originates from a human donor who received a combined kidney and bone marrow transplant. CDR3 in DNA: TGTGCCAGCCTCGTATTCCGAGGGGGCTCCTACGAGCAGTACTTC. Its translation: CASLVFRGGSYEQYF.